The clone carrying this TCR beta chain was seen at least ten times. Its antigen is not identified. The sample comes from a study of blood T cells in healthy people across ages. Notes on the study in general: Naive CD4+ cell counts and diversity both ran higher in long-lived than in aged donors. Per million T cells, TCR beta diversity dropped about linearly as age rose.

With V trimmed by 2 bases and J by 4 bases, 5 bases remained unmatched. CDR3 length equals 16 residues. Germline-derived CDR1 and CDR2 are MRHNA and SNTAGT. With a J-beta primer mix and a sample-barcoded 5' primer, a second PCR ran about 6 to 11 cycles. TCRdb used MiXCR to reprocess the 5' RACE reads, holding one entry per CDR3 protein. The table includes 800,000 to 950,000 distinct CDR3 sequences, almost 30% detected once. This same sample was also part of a study on T cells of mothers and their children. This second study says: Every mother produced more than 9 million TCR beta CDR3 reads, whereas every child provided 3 million to 3.5 million. Among related mother-child pairs, overlap was slightly higher than in unrelated pairs, though not significantly.

The receptor's source is a woman between 35 and 50 years old in good health. This chain uses TRBV6-4 with TRBJ2-6; TRBD1 matches 7 bases. The source material was blood. For the CDR3, the DNA is TGTGCCAGCAGTGACAAAGGGGGCGCAGGGGCCAACGTCCTGACTTTC. It codes for CASSDKGGAGANVLTF.